This TCR beta chain was sequenced during a study of OX40 agonist ivuxolimab in advanced cancers. The overall study: Prior anti-PD-1, anti-PD-L1 or anti-CTLA-4 therapy was allowed; more than 30% had some.

Looked up from germline, CDR1 is PRHDT and CDR2 is FYEKMQ (reference sequence). This CDR3 has 11 residues. TCRdb's table, derived via immunoSEQ multiplex PCR, lists solely in-frame clones and lacks some. The sample shows about 85,000 clones, roughly four fifths of them seen only once. A word on this clone: A read error may explain this, as a much larger clone is one base away.

The material was CD4+ or CD8+ T cells sorted from blood, obtained in a trial of the OX40 agonist ivuxolimab. This chain joins TRBV13 and TRBJ2-5; no clear D gene. Judging by the DNA end, TRBJ2-7 fits better; the J call may be wrong. The sequence was collected from an adult with an advanced solid tumor such as melanoma, head and neck, liver or kidney cancer. CDR3 in amino acids: CASSSSYEQYF. DNA of the CDR3: TGTGCCAGCAGCTCGTCCTACGAGCAGTACTTC.